Included here is one T cell receptor (beta chain) sequence, with context. This sample was taken from a study of identical twins. This CDR3 spans 17 amino acids. Germline CDR1 SGHRS, CDR2 YFSETQ. Trimming took 0 bases from V and 3 from J, leaving 15 bases between them. TCRdb fed the 5' RACE reads into MiXCR, producing one record per CDR3 protein. The sample holds 400,000 to 550,000 distinct CDR3 sequences; 20% to 25% are singletons and the top ten take 2.9%. This sample was shared with a second study, whose subject was T cells expressing NK-cell markers. That publication notes: Repertoires of TCR beta were obtained from T cells sorted as CD3+CD56+NKG2C+, CD3+CD56+NKG2C- and CD3+CD56-NKG2C+. These clonotypes, the leaders elsewhere, also led the CD3+CD56-NKG2C+ fraction in several donors.

The gene calls are TRBV5-1 and TRBJ2-2; possibly TRBD1 for D (6 bases). The TCR comes from a woman under 30 in good health. Sequencing used CD4+ T cells sorted from blood. In nucleotides, the CDR3 is TGCGCCAGCAGCTTGGCCAATCAGGGGTTGGACACCGGGGAGCTGTTTTTT. Translated: CASSLANQGLDTGELFF.